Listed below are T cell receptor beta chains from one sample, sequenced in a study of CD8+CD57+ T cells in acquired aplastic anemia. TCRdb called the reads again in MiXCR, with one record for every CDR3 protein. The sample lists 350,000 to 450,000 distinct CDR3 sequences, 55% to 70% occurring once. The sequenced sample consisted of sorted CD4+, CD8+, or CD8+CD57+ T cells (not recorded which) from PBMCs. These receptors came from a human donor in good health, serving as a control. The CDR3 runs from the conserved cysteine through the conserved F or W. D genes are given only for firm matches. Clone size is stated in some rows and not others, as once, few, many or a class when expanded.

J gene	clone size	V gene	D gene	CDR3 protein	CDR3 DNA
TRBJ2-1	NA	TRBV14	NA	CASSQGRAWNNEQFF	TGTGCCAGCAGCCAAGGAAGGGCTTGGAACAATGAGCAGTTCTTC
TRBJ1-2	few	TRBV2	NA	CASRPPGQGYTF	TGTGCCAGCAGACCCCCCGGGCAGGGCTACACCTTC
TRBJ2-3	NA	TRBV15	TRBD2	CATSRGIAGGPTDTQYF	TGTGCCACCAGCAGAGGGATAGCGGGGGGCCCCACAGATACGCAGTATTTT
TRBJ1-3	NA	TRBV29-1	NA	CSAGHGNTIYF	TGCAGCGCGGGGCATGGAAACACCATATATTTT
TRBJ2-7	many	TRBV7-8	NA	CASSLPGWGATLDEQYF	TGTGCCAGCAGCTTACCGGGATGGGGGGCGACCTTGGACGAGCAGTACTTC
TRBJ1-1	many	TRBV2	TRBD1	CASSVDRDTEAFF	TGTGCCAGCAGTGTGGACAGGGACACTGAAGCTTTCTTT
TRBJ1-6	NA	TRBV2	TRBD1	CATGQENNSPLHF	TGTGCCACCGGACAGGAGAATAATTCACCCCTCCACTTT
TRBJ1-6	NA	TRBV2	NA	CASSVQGDNSPLHF	TGTGCCAGCAGTGTACAAGGCGATAATTCACCCCTCCACTTT
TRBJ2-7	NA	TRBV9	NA	CASSTSTVGVQDF	TGTGCCAGCAGCACGTCGACGGTGGGGGTCCAAGACTTC
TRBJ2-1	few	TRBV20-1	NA	CSAQADEQFF	TGCAGTGCTCAAGCGGATGAGCAGTTCTTC
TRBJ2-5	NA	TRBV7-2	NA	CASSFWDQQSEYQYF	TGTGCCAGCAGCTTTTGGGACCAACAAAGCGAGTACCAGTACTTC
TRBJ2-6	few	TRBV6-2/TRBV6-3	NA	CASSRVGAQGANVLTF	TGTGCCAGCAGTAGAGTGGGGGCTCAAGGGGCCAACGTCCTGACTTTC
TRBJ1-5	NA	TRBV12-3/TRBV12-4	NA	CASGGGASNNQPQHF	TGTGCCAGCGGAGGCGGGGCAAGCAACAATCAGCCCCAGCACTTT
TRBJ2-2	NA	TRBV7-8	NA	CASSLHGGELFF	TGTGCCAGCAGTCTACACGGCGGGGAGCTGTTTTTT
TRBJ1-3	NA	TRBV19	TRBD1	CASSPQTGGRNTIYF	TGTGCCAGTAGTCCCCAGACAGGGGGGCGAAACACCATATATTTT
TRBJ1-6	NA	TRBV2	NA	CASSATEPTGNSPLHF	TGTGCCAGCAGTGCGACGGAGCCCACTGGTAATTCACCCCTCCACTTT
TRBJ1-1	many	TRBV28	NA	CVAVAQENTEAFF	TGTGTGGCAGTCGCACAGGAGAACACTGAAGCTTTCTTT
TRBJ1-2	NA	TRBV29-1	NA	CSVSTRHRDDGYTF	TGCAGTGTTAGTACTCGGCACAGGGACGATGGCTACACCTTC
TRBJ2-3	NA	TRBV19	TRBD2	CASSIPTSGGRGTQYF	TGTGCCAGTAGTATCCCGACTAGCGGGGGCAGGGGGACGCAGTATTTT
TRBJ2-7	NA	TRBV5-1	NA	CASSQGATENEQYF	TGTGCCAGCAGCCAGGGAGCGACAGAGAACGAGCAGTACTTC
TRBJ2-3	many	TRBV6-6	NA	CASSYRATDTQYF	TGTGCCAGCAGTTACAGGGCCACAGATACGCAGTATTTT
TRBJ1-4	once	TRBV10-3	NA	CAISDVDEQFFGPGTTNEKLFF	NA
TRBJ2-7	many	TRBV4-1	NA	CASSRGLDSYEQYF	TGCGCCAGCAGCCGAGGACTCGACTCCTACGAGCAGTACTTC
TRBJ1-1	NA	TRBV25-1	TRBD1	CASSIMSQGDGEAFF	TGTGCCAGCAGTATAATGTCACAGGGGGATGGTGAAGCTTTCTTT
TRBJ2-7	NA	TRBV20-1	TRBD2	CSARGLAGRETYEQYF	TGCAGTGCTAGGGGACTAGCGGGCCGAGAAACCTACGAGCAGTACTTC
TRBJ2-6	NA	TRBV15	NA	CATSRDGVSGANVLTF	TGTGCCACCAGCAGAGATGGGGTCTCTGGGGCCAACGTCCTGACTTTC
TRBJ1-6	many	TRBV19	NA	CASSIVRTGGSPLHF	TGTGCCAGTAGTATAGTTCGGACCGGAGGTTCACCCCTCCACTTT
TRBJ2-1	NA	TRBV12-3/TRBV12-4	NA	CASRSGSNEQFF	TGTGCCAGCAGGAGCGGCTCCAATGAGCAGTTCTTC
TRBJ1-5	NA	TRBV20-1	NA	CSAAGGIGSNQPQHF	TGCAGCGCGGCCGGCGGTATCGGTAGCAATCAGCCCCAGCATTTT
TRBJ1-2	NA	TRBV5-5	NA	CASNMVRGNYGYTF	TGTGCCAGCAACATGGTCAGAGGGAACTATGGCTACACCTTC
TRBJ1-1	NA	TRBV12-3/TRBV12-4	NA	CASSLGAGVNTEAFF	TGTGCCAGCAGTTTAGGGGCAGGGGTTAACACTGAAGCTTTCTTT
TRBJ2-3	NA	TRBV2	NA	CASSDETDNEQYF	TGTGCCAGCAGTGACGAGACCGACAATGAGCAGTATTTT
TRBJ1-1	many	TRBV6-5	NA	CASSYTDDTEAFF	TGTGCCAGCAGTTACACCGATGACACTGAAGCTTTCTTT
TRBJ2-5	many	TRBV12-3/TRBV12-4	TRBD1	CASSLVGRGLSHQETQYF	TGTGCCAGCAGTTTGGTGGGCAGGGGGCTATCCCACCAAGAGACCCAGTACTTC
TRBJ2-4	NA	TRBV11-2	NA	CASSLEGNLAKNIQYF	TGTGCCAGCAGCCTCGAAGGGAATCTAGCCAAAAACATTCAGTACTTC
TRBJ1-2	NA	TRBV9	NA	CASSVRGGYTF	TGTGCCAGCAGCGTCCGGGGGGGCTACACCTTC
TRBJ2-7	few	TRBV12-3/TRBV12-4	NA	CASSLSIGARHEQYF	TGTGCCAGCAGTTTGTCGATCGGGGCGAGGCACGAGCAGTACTTC
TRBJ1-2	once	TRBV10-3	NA	CAISERGGNYGYTF	TGTGCCATCAGTGAGCGCGGCGGGAACTATGGCTACACTTTC
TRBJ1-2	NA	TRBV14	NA	CASSLGPHPHGNPF	TGCGCCAGCAGCTTGGGCCCTCATCCGCATGGCAACCCCTTC
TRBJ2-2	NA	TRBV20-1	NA	CSASKGANTGELFF	TGCAGTGCTAGTAAGGGGGCGAACACCGGGGAGCTGTTTTTT
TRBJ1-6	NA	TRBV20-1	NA	CSAGGAYTYPLHF	TGCAGTGCCGGGGGAGCCTACACGTACCCCCTCCACTTT
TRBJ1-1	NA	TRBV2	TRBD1	CASSPGGRMNTEEYF	TGTGCCAGCAGTCCAGGGGGACGGATGAACACTGAAGAGTACTTT
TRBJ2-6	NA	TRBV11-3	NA	CASSHMGTGANVLTF	TGTGCCAGCAGCCATATGGGTACCGGGGCCAACGTCCTGACTTTC
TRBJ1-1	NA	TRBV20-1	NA	CSARQFAWGGGTEAFF	TGCAGTGCTAGACAATTTGCATGGGGAGGGGGCACTGAAGCTTTCTTT
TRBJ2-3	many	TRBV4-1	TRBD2	CASSRTSGGSGLTDTQYF	TGCGCCAGCAGCCGGACTAGCGGGGGGTCGGGTCTCACAGATACGCAGTATTTT
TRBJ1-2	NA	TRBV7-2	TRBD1	CASSADRGLNNEQTF	TGTGCCAGCAGCGCAGACAGGGGGCTGAACAATGAGCAGACCTTC
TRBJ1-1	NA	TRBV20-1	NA	CSANRHLALF	TGCAGTGCTAATCGGCATTTAGCTCTCTTT
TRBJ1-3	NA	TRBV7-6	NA	CASSIRRFHYTGNTIYF	TGTGCCAGCAGCATTAGGCGGTTCCACTACACTGGAAACACCATATATTTT
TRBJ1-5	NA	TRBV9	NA	CASSSRAGGQPQHF	TGTGCCAGCAGTTCACGAGCAGGCGGGCAGCCCCAGCATTTT
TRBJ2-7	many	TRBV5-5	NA	CASRGGGSTYEQYF	TGTGCCAGCAGGGGTGGAGGGTCCACCTACGAGCAGTACTTC
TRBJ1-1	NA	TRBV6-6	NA	CASSYSSWYRDGDTEAFF	TGTGCCAGCAGTTACTCGAGTTGGTACAGGGACGGGGACACTGAAGCTTTCTTT
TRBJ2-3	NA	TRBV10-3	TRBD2	CAISELGRSGGKDTQYF	TGTGCCATCAGTGAGTTAGGCCGCTCGGGGGGGAAAGATACGCAGTATTTT
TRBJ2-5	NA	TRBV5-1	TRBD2	CASSPEGTSVQETQYF	TGTGCCAGCAGCCCCGAAGGAACTAGCGTCCAAGAGACCCAGTACTTC
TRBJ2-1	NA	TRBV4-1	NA	CASSQGGFSANEQFF	TGCGCTAGCAGCCAAGGCGGTTTTAGTGCCAATGAGCAGTTCTTC
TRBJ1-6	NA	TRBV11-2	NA	CASSFGGEALHF	TGTGCCAGCAGCTTTGGAGGAGAGGCCCTCCACTTT
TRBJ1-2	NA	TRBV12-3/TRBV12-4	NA	CASSPESHYGYTF	TGTGCCAGCAGTCCTGAGTCCCACTATGGCTACACCTTC
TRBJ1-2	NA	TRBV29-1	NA	CSAAMGWVNYGYTF	TGCAGCGCCGCTATGGGATGGGTCAACTATGGCTACACCTTC